This is a list of T cell receptor beta chains from one sample in a study of shared clonotypes between healthy human individuals. The protocol was immunoSEQ multiplex PCR, while the TCRdb copy is restricted to in-frame clones and leaves out a portion. The table has about 2 million clones, about 95% seen once; the top ten hold 1% to 1.5%. The sequenced sample was naive CD8+ T cells sorted from blood. The receptors were gathered from a man aged 18 to 35 in good health. CDR3s include the opening cysteine and the closing phenylalanine or tryptophan. A D gene is named only where the DNA matches it firmly. Expanded clones get a size class; other rows say once, few or many, or leave the size out.

.	TRBV25-1	once	TRBJ2-1	CASSESWRDSNEQFF	TGTGCCAGCAGTGAATCTTGGAGGGACAGCAATGAGCAGTTCTTC
.	TRBV4-1	.	TRBJ2-7	CASSQTQGLIYEQYF	TGCGCCAGCAGCCAAACCCAGGGACTGATCTACGAGCAGTACTTC
.	TRBV7-9	.	TRBJ2-1	CASSKAVNEQFF	TGTGCCAGCAGCAAAGCGGTAAATGAGCAGTTCTTC
.	TRBV7-2	.	TRBJ2-7	CASSHSDTDGYEQYF	TGTGCCAGCAGCCACTCGGACACAGATGGCTACGAGCAGTACTTC
.	TRBV28	.	TRBJ1-1	CASSLTRVTMNTEAFF	TGTGCCAGCAGTTTAACCAGGGTGACAATGAACACTGAAGCTTTCTTT
.	TRBV5-4	.	TRBJ2-1	CASSFGSVMAEQFF	TGTGCCAGCAGCTTTGGTAGCGTCATGGCTGAGCAGTTCTTC
TRBD2	TRBV6-6	.	TRBJ2-3	CASSYEAGVGDTQYF	TGTGCCAGCAGTTACGAGGCGGGAGTAGGAGATACGCAGTATTTT
.	TRBV4-1	.	TRBJ2-7	CASSQDADFYEQYF	TGCGCCAGCAGCCAAGATGCTGATTTCTACGAGCAGTACTTC
.	TRBV5-1	.	TRBJ2-3	CASSFGMITPDTQYF	TGCGCCAGCAGCTTCGGAATGATCACCCCAGATACGCAGTATTTT
.	TRBV5-6	.	TRBJ2-7	CASSLAESAPQLHF	TGTGCCAGCAGCTTGGCCGAGTCGGCACCTCAGCTGCACTTC
.	TRBV13	.	TRBJ2-7	CASSAEGVAGPPYEQYF	TGTGCCAGCAGCGCAGAAGGGGTCGCGGGGCCTCCCTACGAGCAGTACTTC
.	TRBV13	.	TRBJ1-6	CASSLDRGNSPLHF	TGTGCCAGCAGCTTAGACAGAGGTAATTCACCCCTCCACTTT
.	TRBV9	once	TRBJ1-1	CASSGTGRITEAFF	TGTGCCAGCAGCGGCACAGGGCGCATCACTGAAGCTTTCTTT
.	TRBV18	.	TRBJ1-3	CASSPPMGLGNTIYF	TGTGCCAGCTCACCACCGATGGGTCTTGGAAACACCATATATTTT
.	TRBV27	.	TRBJ1-3	CASSLSGDPRNTIYF	TGTGCCAGCAGTTTATCGGGGGACCCGCGAAACACCATATATTTT
TRBD2	TRBV11-2	.	TRBJ2-1	CASRPSGRAYNEQFF	TGTGCCAGCAGACCGAGCGGGAGGGCCTACAATGAGCAGTTCTTC
.	TRBV9	.	TRBJ2-1	CASSVPSDEQFF	TGTGCCAGCAGCGTACCCTCCGATGAGCAGTTCTTC
TRBD2	TRBV5-4	.	TRBJ2-5	CASSLPGLAGGQETQYF	TGTGCCAGCAGCCTCCCGGGACTAGCGGGAGGACAGGAGACCCAGTACTTC
.	TRBV7-9	.	TRBJ2-7	CASSFPGPSYEQYF	TGTGCCAGCAGCTTCCCGGGGCCCTCCTACGAGCAGTACTTC
.	TRBV10-3	.	TRBJ1-1	CAISEGGANTEAFF	TGTGCCATCAGTGAGGGTGGAGCAAACACTGAAGCTTTCTTT